Below, 11 T cell receptor beta chains from the same sample are listed, as sequenced in a study of OX40 agonist ivuxolimab in advanced cancers. Clones were sequenced by immunoSEQ multiplex PCR, and TCRdb holds only the in-frame ones, with some missing. Found here are about 26,000 clones, 83% of them singletons; the top ten hold roughly 12%. The sequences come from CD4+ or CD8+ T cells sorted from blood, collected in a trial of the OX40 agonist ivuxolimab. The receptors shown here come from an adult with an advanced solid tumor such as melanoma, head and neck, liver or kidney cancer.

The J gene is TRBJ2-1, the V gene TRBV11-2; 10 bases agree with TRBD2. Germline CDR1 SGHAT, CDR2 FQNNGV. Unmatched junction bases numbered 6, after V lost 2 bases and J lost 2 bases. The CDR3 is 17 amino acids. The CDR3 region is CASSLWSGGAAYNEQFF. Here the CDR3 DNA reads TGTGCCAGCAGCTTATGGAGCGGGGGGGCCGCCTACAATGAGCAGTTCTTC.

V is TRBV20-1 and J is TRBJ1-2; D uncertain. CDR1 and CDR2 (germline): DFQATT, SNEGSKA (reference sequence). The CDR3 is made up of 11 amino acids. Between the trimmed V and J ends, which lost 6 bases and 0 bases, there was a span of 5 bases. This chain's CDR3 is CSADSNYGYTF. The CDR3 DNA reads as TGCAGTGCGGACTCTAACTATGGCTACACCTTC.

The chain recombines TRBV6-4 with TRBJ1-6, with D unresolved. The germline V and J ends were trimmed by 5 bases and 7 bases, with 12 bases remaining between them. The germline V gene encodes CDR1 MRHNA and CDR2 SNTAGT. CDR3 length equals 14 residues. CDR3 in amino acids: CASSISPGNSPLHF. In DNA form, the CDR3 reads TGTGCCAGCAGTATTTCCCCCGGCAATTCACCCCTCCACTTT.

The CDR3 sequence is CASSYSGTGAKNEQFF. The CDR3 coding sequence is TGTGCCAGCAGTTACTCTGGGACAGGGGCAAAGAATGAGCAGTTCTTC. The chain is built from TRBV6-5 and TRBJ2-1; the match to TRBD1 covers 10 bases. This CDR3 has 16 residues. The J segment lost 7 bases and the V segment lost 0 bases, leaving 6 bases of the junction unmatched. Germline V lookup: CDR1 MNHEY, CDR2 SVGAGI.

Points on this clone: One junction end does not reproduce the germline sequence, and a read error may be involved. J is TRBJ2-2 and V is TRBV28, with 10 bases identical to TRBD2. The CDR3 is 20 amino acids. Germline V gene lookup returns CDR1 MDHEN and CDR2 SYDVKM. For the CDR3, the DNA is TGTGCCAGCAGCTTATCCCTTGCCCTAGCGGGGGATTCGAACACCGGGGAGCTGTTTTTT. This encodes CASSLSLALAGDSNTGELFF.

This sequence joins TRBV2 and TRBJ2-3; maybe TRBD2 (5 bases). The CDR3 consists of 13 residues. Trimming removed 8 bases at V and 6 bases at J, with 15 bases between. Germline-derived CDR1 and CDR2 are SNHLY and FYNNEI. The CDR3 here is CASLAPYSDTQYF. For the CDR3, the DNA is TGTGCCAGCCTAGCCCCTTACTCGGATACGCAGTATTTT.

The CDR3 nucleotides are TGTGCCAGCAGCCCCCGGGCAGCGCGCACAGATACGCAGTATTTT. Translated, it gives CASSPRAARTDTQYF. The chain combines TRBV5-6 with TRBJ2-3; D remains unclear. V was clipped by 4 bases and J by 1 base, with 13 bases between them. The germline CDR1 and CDR2 sequences are SGHDT and YYEEEE. This CDR3 comprises 15 residues.

The genes are TRBV2 and TRBJ2-5; 7 nucleotides agree with TRBD2. CDR3 length: 15 residues. J lost 4 bases, V lost 6 bases, and 11 bases had no gene match. Germline values: CDR1 SNHLY, CDR2 FYNNEI. In nucleotides, the CDR3 is TGTGCCAGCAGCGTCCCGCACCCTAGCGGAGAGACCCAGTACTTC. As protein: CASSVPHPSGETQYF.

This clone was seen a single time. V and J are TRBV5-4 and TRBJ1-4; D is unclear. Trimming pared 0 bases from V and 5 bases from J, leaving 11 bases between. The CDR3 contains 15 residues. Germline-derived CDR1 and CDR2 are SGHNT and YYREEE (reference sequence). For the CDR3, the DNA is TGTGCCAGCAGCTTGGCCGGAGGTATAAATGAAAAACTGTTTTTT. This sequence encodes CASSLAGGINEKLFF.

The J gene is TRBJ1-5, the V gene TRBV4-1; D not certain. CDR1 is MGHRA and CDR2 is YSYEKL in the germline V gene. V gave up 5 bases and J gave up 4 bases, with 9 bases separating them. This CDR3 contains 13 residues. In nucleotides, the CDR3 is TGCGCCAGCAGCGACGACGGGAATCAGCCCCAGCATTTT. Its translation is CASSDDGNQPQHF.

V gene TRBV27 combines with J gene TRBJ1-1; tentative D call: TRBD1 (6 bases). V lost 2 bases, J lost 4 bases, and 11 bases lay in between. CDR3 length equals 14 residues. Germline lookup yields CDR1 MNHEY and CDR2 SMNVEV (reference sequence). CDR3 sequence (DNA): TGTGCCAGCAGTTTACAGGGGCATATCACTGAAGCTTTCTTT. This sequence encodes CASSLQGHITEAFF.